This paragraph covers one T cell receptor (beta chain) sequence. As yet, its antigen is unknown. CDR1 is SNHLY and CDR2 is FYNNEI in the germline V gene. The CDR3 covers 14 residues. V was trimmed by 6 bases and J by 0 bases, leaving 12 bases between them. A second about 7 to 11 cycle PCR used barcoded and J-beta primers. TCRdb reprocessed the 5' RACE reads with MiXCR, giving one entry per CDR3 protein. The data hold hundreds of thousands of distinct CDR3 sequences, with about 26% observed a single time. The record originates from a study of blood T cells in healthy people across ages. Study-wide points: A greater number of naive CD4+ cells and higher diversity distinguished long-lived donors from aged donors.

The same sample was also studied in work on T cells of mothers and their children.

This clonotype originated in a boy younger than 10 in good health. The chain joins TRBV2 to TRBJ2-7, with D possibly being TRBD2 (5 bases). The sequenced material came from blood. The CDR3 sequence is CASSVPGISYEQYF. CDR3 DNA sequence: TGTGCCAGCAGCGTCCCCGGGATCTCCTACGAGCAGTACTTC.